The T cell receptor beta chain under discussion was sequenced for a study of cytomegalovirus exposure and HLA in healthy donors. Study context: Early release data held tens of millions of unique TCRs from HLA-typed donors.

PCR involved 60 Vbeta and 13 Jbeta primers. Generated by immunoSEQ multiplex PCR, the TCRdb table keeps only in-frame clones and is missing some. Its clone listing holds approximately 79,000 clones. The length of the CDR3 is 16 residues. Trimming removed 3 bases from V and 2 bases from J; junction bases left unmatched: 8. CDR1 and CDR2 (germline): KGHSH, LQKENI. V gene TRBV18 combines with J gene TRBJ2-7; 9 bases map to TRBD1. This clonotype originated in a boy aged 10-17 years in good health and CMV-seronegative. Material: PBMCs. DNA for the CDR3: TGTGCCAGCTCACCCTCTAGGACAGGGGTCGCCTACGAGCAGTACTTC. Its translation is CASSPSRTGVAYEQYF.